This TCR beta chain was recorded in a study of identical twins. The sample holds a few counts of this clonotype. Each CDR3 protein is one row after TCRdb ran MiXCR on the 5' RACE reads. The sample records approximately 500,000 distinct CDR3 sequences, roughly 24% being singletons. Trimming took 4 bases from V and 3 from J, leaving 19 bases between them. CDR3 length: 16 residues. The data were also submitted as part of a second study, on T cells expressing NK-cell markers.

The receptor was derived from a woman younger than 35 in good health. V gene TRBV12-3 or TRBV12-4 combines with J gene TRBJ2-7, with a weak D call TRBD2 (6 bases). Sequenced sample: CD4+ T cells sorted from blood. In DNA, the CDR3 is TGTGCCAGCAGTTCTCTACCAGGCAGACTAGACTACGAGCAGTACTTC. Residues: CASSSLPGRLDYEQYF.